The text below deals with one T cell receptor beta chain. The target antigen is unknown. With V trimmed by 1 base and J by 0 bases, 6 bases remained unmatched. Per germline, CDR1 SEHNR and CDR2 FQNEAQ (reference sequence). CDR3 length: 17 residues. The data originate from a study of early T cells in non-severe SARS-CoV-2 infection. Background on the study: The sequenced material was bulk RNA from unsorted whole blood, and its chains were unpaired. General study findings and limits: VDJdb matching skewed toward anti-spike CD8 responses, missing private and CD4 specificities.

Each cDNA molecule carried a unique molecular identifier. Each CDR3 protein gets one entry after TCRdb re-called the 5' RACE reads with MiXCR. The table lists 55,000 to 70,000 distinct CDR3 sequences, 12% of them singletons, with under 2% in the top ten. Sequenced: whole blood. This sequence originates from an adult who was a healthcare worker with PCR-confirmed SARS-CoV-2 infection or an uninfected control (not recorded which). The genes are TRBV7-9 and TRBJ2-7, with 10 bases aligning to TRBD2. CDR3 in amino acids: CASSLVLRTSGSYEQYF. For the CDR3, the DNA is TGTGCCAGCAGCTTAGTCCTCCGGACTAGCGGCTCCTACGAGCAGTACTTC.